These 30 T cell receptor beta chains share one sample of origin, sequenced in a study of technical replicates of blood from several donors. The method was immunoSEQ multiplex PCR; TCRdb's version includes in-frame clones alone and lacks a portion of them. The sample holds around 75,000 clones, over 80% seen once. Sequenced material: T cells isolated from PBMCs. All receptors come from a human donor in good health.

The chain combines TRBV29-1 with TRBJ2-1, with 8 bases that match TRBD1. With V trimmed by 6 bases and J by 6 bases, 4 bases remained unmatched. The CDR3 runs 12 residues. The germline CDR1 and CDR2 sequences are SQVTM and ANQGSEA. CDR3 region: CSVGQGSNEQFF. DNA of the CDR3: TGCAGCGTAGGACAGGGAAGCAATGAGCAGTTCTTC.

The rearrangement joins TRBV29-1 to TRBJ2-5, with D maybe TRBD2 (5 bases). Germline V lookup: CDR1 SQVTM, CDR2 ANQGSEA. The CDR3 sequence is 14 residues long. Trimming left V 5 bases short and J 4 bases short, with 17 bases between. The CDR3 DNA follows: TGCAGCGTTACGGAAGGCCGTGGGAGAGAGACCCAGTACTTC. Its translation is CSVTEGRGRETQYF.

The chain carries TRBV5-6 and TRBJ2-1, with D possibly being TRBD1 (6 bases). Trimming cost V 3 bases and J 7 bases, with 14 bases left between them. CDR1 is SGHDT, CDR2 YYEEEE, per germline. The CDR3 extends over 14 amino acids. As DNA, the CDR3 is TGTGCCAGCAGCTGGGCTACAGGGTTAAATGAGCAGTTCTTC. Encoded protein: CASSWATGLNEQFF.

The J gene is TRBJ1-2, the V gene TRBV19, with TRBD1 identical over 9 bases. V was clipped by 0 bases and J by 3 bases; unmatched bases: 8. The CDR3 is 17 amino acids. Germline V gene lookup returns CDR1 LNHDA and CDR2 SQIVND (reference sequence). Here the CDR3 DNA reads TGTGCCAGTAGTATAGAGTTCGGGACAGGGAGTGACTATGGCTACACCTTC. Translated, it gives CASSIEFGTGSDYGYTF.

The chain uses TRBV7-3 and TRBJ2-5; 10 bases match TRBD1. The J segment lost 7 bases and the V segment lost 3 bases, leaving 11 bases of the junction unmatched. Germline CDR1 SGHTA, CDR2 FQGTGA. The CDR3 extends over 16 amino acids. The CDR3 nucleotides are TGTGCCAGCAGCTTGGTGGGACAGGGGAGGATTAGGACCCAGTACTTC. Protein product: CASSLVGQGRIRTQYF.

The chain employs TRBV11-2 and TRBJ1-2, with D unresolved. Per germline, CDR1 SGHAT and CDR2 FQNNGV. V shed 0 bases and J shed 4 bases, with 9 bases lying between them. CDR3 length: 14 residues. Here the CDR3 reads CASSLESSSYGYTF. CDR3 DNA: TGTGCCAGCAGCTTAGAATCTTCTTCCTATGGCTACACCTTC.

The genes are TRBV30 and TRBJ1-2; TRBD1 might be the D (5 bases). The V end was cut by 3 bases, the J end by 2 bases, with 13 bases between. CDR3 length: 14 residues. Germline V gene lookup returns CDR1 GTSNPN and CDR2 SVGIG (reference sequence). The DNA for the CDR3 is TGTGCCTGGAGGTGGGCGGGGGGGAACTATGGCTACACCTTC. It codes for CAWRWAGGNYGYTF.

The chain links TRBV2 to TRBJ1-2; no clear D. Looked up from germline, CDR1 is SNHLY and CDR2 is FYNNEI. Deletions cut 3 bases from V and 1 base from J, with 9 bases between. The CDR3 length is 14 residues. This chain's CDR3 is CASSDLTLNYGYTF. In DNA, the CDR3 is TGTGCCAGCAGTGACCTGACACTTAACTATGGCTACACCTTC.

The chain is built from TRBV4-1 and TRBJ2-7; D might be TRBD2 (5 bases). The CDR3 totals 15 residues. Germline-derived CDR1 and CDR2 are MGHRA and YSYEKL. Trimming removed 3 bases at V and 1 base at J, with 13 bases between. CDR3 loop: CASSQGVTQSYEQYF. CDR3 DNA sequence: TGCGCCAGCAGCCAGGGAGTTACACAGTCCTACGAGCAGTACTTC.

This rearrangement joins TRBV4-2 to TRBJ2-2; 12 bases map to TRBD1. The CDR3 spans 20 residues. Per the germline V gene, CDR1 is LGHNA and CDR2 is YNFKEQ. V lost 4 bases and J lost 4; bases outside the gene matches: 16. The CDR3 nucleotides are TGTGCCAGCAGCCTCATACCGGGACAGGGGGCGGCCCGGTCCACCGGGGAGCTGTTTTTT. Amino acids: CASSLIPGQGAARSTGELFF.

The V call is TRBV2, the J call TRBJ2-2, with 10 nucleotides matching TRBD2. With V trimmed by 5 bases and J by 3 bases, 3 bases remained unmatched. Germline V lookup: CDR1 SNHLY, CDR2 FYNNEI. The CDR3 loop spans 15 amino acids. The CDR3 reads CASSPLAGDTGELFF. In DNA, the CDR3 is TGTGCCAGCAGTCCTCTAGCGGGGGACACCGGGGAGCTGTTTTTT.

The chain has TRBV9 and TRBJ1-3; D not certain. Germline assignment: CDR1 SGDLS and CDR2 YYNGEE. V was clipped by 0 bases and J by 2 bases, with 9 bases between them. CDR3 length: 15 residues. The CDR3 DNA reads TGTGCCAGCAGCGTAGAGGAGGGAACTGGAAACACCATATATTTT. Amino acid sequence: CASSVEEGTGNTIYF.

CDR3 amino acids: CASSTDRGAIGMNTEAFF. The CDR3 bases are TGTGCCAGTAGCACTGACAGGGGGGCCATAGGTATGAACACTGAAGCTTTCTTT. The chain couples TRBV19 to TRBJ1-1; 9 bases fit TRBD1. V was clipped by 6 bases and J by 0 bases; unmatched bases: 14. The CDR3 has 18 residues. Germline CDR1 is LNHDA and CDR2 is SQIVND (reference sequence).

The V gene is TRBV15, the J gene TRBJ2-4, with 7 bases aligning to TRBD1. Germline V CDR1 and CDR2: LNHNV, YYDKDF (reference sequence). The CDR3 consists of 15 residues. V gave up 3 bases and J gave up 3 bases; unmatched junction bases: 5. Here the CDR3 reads CATSSNRGGKNIQYF. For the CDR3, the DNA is TGTGCCACCAGCAGTAACAGGGGTGGCAAAAACATTCAGTACTTC.

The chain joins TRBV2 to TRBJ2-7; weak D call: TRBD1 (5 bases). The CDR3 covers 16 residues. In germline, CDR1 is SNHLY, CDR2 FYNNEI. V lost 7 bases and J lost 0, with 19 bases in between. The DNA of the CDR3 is TGTGCCAGCAACGTTATGGGGCAGGTCATCTCCTACGAGCAGTACTTC. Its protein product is CASNVMGQVISYEQYF.

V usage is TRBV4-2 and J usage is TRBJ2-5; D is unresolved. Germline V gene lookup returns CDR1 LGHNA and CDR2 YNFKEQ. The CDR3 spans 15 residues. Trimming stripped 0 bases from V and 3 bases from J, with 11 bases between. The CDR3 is CASSQDGLAKETQYF. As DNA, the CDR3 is TGTGCCAGCAGCCAAGATGGGCTCGCCAAAGAGACCCAGTACTTC.

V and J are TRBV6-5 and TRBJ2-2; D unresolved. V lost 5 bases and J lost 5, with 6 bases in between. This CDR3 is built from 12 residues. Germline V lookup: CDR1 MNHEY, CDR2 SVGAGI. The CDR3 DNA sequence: TGTGCCAGCAGTCCCGGGACCGGGGAGCTGTTTTTT. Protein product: CASSPGTGELFF.

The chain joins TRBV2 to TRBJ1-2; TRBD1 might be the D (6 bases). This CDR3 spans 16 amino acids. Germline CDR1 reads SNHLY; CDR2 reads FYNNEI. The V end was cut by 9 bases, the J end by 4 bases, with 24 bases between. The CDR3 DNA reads TGTGCCAGGACGACTGGCCGGGACACGGCAATCTATGGCTACACCTTC. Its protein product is CARTTGRDTAIYGYTF.

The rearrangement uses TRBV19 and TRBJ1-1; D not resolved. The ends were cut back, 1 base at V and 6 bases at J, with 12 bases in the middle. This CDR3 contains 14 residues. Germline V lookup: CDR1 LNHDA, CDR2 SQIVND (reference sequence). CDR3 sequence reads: CASSIGLGYAEAFF. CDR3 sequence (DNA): TGTGCCAGTAGTATAGGTTTGGGCTACGCTGAAGCTTTCTTT.

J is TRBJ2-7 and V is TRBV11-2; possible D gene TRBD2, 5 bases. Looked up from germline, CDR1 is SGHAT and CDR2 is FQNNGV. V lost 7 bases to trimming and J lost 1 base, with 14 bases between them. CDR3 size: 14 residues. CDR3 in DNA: TGTGCCAGCAAACCCGGAGGCGGTTCCTACGAGCAGTACTTC. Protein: CASKPGGGSYEQYF. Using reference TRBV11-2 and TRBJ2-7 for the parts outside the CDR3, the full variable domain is EAGVAQSPRYKIIEKRQSVAFWCNPISGHATLYWYQQILGQGPKLLIQFQNNGVVDDSQLPKDRFSAERLKGVDSTLKIQPAKLEDSAVYLCASKPGGGSYEQYFGPGTRLTVT.

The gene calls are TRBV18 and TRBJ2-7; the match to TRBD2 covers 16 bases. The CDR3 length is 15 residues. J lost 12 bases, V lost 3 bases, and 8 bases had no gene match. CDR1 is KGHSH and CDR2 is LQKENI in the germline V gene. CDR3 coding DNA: TGTGCCAGCTCACCCAGCCAGGGACTAGCGGGAGGGACGTACTTC. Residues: CASSPSQGLAGGTYF.

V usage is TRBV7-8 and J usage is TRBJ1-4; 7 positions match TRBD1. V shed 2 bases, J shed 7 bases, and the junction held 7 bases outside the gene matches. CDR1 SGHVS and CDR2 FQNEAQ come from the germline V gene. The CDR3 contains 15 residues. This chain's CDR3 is CASSLSRDRSEKLFF. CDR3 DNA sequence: TGTGCCAGCAGCTTATCTAGGGACAGAAGTGAAAAACTGTTTTTT.

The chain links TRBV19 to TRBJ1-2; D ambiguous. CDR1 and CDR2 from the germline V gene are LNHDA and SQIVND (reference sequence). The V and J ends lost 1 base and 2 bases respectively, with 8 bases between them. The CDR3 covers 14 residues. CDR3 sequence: CASSIASTNYGYTF. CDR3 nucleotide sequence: TGTGCCAGTAGTATAGCGTCCACAAACTATGGCTACACCTTC.

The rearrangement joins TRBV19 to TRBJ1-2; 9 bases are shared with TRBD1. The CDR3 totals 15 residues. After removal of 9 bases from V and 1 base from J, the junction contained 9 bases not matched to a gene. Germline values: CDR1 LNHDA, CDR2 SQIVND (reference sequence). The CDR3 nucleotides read TGTGCCAGCGACAAAGGGACAGGGTATAACTATGGCTACACCTTC. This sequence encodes CASDKGTGYNYGYTF.

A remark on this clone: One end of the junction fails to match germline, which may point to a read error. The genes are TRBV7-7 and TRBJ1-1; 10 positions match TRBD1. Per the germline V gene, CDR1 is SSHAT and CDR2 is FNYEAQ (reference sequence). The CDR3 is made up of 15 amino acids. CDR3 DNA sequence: TGTGCTAGCAGCTACCGGGACAGGGGAAACACTGAAGCTTTCTTT. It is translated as CASSYRDRGNTEAFF. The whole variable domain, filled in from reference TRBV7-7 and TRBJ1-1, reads GAGVSQSPRYKVTKRGQDVTLRCDPISSHATLYWYQQALGQGPEFLTYFNYEAQPDKSGLPSDRFSAERPEGSISTLTIQRTEQRDSAMYRCASSYRDRGNTEAFFGQGTRLTVV.

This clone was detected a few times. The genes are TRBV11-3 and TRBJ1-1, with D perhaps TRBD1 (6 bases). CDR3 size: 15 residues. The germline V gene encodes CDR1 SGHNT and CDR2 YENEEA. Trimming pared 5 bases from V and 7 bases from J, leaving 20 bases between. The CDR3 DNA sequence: TGTGCCAGCAGCCTTTTAAAACCCCCACAGGGTGAAGCTTTCTTT. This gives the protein CASSLLKPPQGEAFF.

CDR3 in amino acids: CASSVGQGMYEQYF. The CDR3 DNA reads TGTGCCAGCAGCGTCGGCCAGGGTATGTACGAGCAGTACTTC. V and J are TRBV9 and TRBJ2-7; perhaps TRBD1 as D (5 bases). This CDR3 is 14 amino acids long. CDR1 is SGDLS and CDR2 is YYNGEE in the germline V gene. Deletions cut 2 bases from V and 4 bases from J, with 13 bases between.

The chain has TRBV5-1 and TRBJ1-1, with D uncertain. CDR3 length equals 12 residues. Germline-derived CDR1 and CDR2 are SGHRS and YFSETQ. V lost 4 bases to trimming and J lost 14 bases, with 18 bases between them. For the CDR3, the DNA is TGCGCCAGCAGCCCTACCACAGAAGTGTTGTTCTTT. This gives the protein CASSPTTEVLFF.

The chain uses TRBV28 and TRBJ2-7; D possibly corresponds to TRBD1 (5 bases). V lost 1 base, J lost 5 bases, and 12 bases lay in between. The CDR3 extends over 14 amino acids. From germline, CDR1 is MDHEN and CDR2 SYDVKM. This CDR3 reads CASSLSQGINEQYF. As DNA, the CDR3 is TGTGCCAGCAGTTTATCCCAGGGCATCAACGAGCAGTACTTC.

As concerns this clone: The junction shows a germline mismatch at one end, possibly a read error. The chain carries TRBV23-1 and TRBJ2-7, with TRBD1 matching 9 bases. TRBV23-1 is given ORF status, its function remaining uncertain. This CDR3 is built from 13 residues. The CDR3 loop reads CASSQSRTGVCHF. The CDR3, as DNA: TGCGCCAGCAGTCAATCGCGGACAGGGGTCTGTCACTTC.